This T cell receptor (beta chain) was captured by sequencing in a study of regulatory T cells in long-lasting Graves disease. Overall study results and limits: Favored gene segments in persistent disease were TRBV28, TRBJ1-2 and TRBJ2-5. A limited number of samples was an acknowledged limitation.

Per the germline V gene, CDR1 is SGHDT and CDR2 is YYEEEE. V was clipped by 1 base and J by 7 bases, with 18 bases between them. CDR3 size: 15 residues. Both iRepertoire HTBI primers and Arm-PCR of CDR3 regions were used to build the TCR beta libraries. Via MiXCR, TCRdb re-called the multiplex PCR reads, giving one row per CDR3 protein. The sample lists about 400,000 distinct CDR3 sequences, 15% seen once, with 22% in the top ten. This clonotype came up many times. Antigen specificity is unknown. Indicated time point: newly diagnosed GD, antithyroid drugs for less than 3 months. The TCR library used RNA extracted from PBMCs. Guidelines of the American Thyroid Association were used to diagnose Graves' disease.

This sequence was found in a female donor with Graves disease. V gene TRBV5-6 combines with J gene TRBJ2-7, with D perhaps matching TRBD2 (5 bases). The specimen was peripheral blood mononuclear cells (PBMCs), collected at new diagnosis, from a patient treated with antithyroid drugs. The CDR3 DNA reads as TGTGCCAGCAGCTTGCGGGAACCCCTAAGGTTGGAGCAGTACTTC. Protein: CASSLREPLRLEQYF.